These 16 T cell receptor beta chains came from one sample sequenced in a study of T cell responses to AZD1222 COVID-19 vaccine (dated by TCRdb to the early 2020s). The sample's time point label is to be understood as: about 28 days (+/-7) after the second vaccine dose. Libraries were built with the immunoSEQ multiplex PCR assay. TCRdb obtained this table from immuneACCESS and retained in-frame rearrangements with V and J assigned. These tables miss some clones; where compared with another copy, unresolved V genes account for less than half of the shortfall, and the remainder is unexplained. The sample has 140,000 to 150,000 clones on record, around 92% of them singletons. The ten largest make up less than 3.5% of the sample. Sequences were derived from peripheral blood, sampled 28 days after the second AZD1222 dose. The receptors derive from an adult who received the AZD1222 COVID-19 vaccine.

Turning to this clone: At one end the junction does not follow the germline gene, possibly because of a read error. This chain links TRBV30 with TRBJ1-2; 7 bases map to TRBD1. CDR1 and CDR2 (germline): GTSNPN, SVGIG (reference sequence). CDR3 length: 11 residues. The CDR3 DNA reads as TGTGCCTGGAGTTCTTCCGGGACAGAGCACTTC. Translating it yields CAWSSSGTEHF.

The gene calls are TRBV7-2 and TRBJ2-2, with D unresolved. CDR3 length: 13 amino acids. CDR1 and CDR2 from the germline V gene are SGHTA and FQGNSA. V was cut by 1 base and J by 8 bases, with 8 bases left in between. CDR3 DNA: TGTGCCAGCAGCTTAGGGGTAGGGGGGGAGCTGTTTTTT. Protein: CASSLGVGGELFF.

The chain joins TRBV30 to TRBJ2-3; D gene uncertain. Per the germline V gene, CDR1 is GTSNPN and CDR2 is SVGIG (reference sequence). The CDR3 contains 10 residues. Trimming left V 4 bases short and J 4 bases short, with 3 bases between. Written as DNA, the CDR3 is TGTGCCTGGATGGCAGATACGCAGTATTTT. Amino acids: CAWMADTQYF.

The chain couples TRBV19 to TRBJ2-1, with TRBD2 as a possible D gene (5 bases). This CDR3 spans 14 amino acids. V dropped 5 bases and J dropped 7 bases, with 15 bases sitting between them. Germline loops: CDR1 LNHDA, CDR2 SQIVND (reference sequence). In DNA form, the CDR3 reads TGTGCCAGTAGTGCCCTGTATCGGACTAATGAGCAGTTCTTC. Amino acid sequence: CASSALYRTNEQFF.

The chain links TRBV9 to TRBJ2-7, with TRBD1 matching over 9 bases. The junction had 2 bases not matched to a gene; V was cut back by 0 bases and J by 4 bases. Germline V gene lookup returns CDR1 SGDLS and CDR2 YYNGEE. This CDR3 is built from 14 residues. In DNA, the CDR3 is TGTGCCAGCAGCGTAGGACAGGGGGAATACGAGCAGTACTTC. This sequence encodes CASSVGQGEYEQYF.

The V and J genes are TRBV6-5 and TRBJ2-7, with TRBD2 matching over 8 bases. Germline lookup yields CDR1 MNHEY and CDR2 SVGAGI. CDR3 length: 13 residues. The junction had 7 bases not matched to a gene; V was cut back by 10 bases and J by 2 bases. CDR3 nucleotide sequence: TGTGCCACCCAAGCGGGAGCGGCCTACGAGCAGTACTTC. Protein product: CATQAGAAYEQYF.

V usage is TRBV6-5 and J usage is TRBJ2-1, with 10 nucleotides matching TRBD1. The CDR3 runs 15 residues. The junction had 5 bases not matched to a gene; V was cut back by 6 bases and J by 3 bases. The germline V gene encodes CDR1 MNHEY and CDR2 SVGAGI. CDR3 loop: CASSRDRGIYNEQFF. The CDR3 region has the DNA TGTGCCAGCAGCCGGGACAGGGGAATCTACAATGAGCAGTTCTTC.

This clone appeared a single time. The chain employs TRBV28 and TRBJ1-5, with 11 bases fitting TRBD1. V shed 6 bases, J shed 1 base, and the junction held 2 bases outside the gene matches. CDR3 size: 15 residues. Germline-derived CDR1 and CDR2 are MDHEN and SYDVKM. The CDR3, as DNA: TGTGCCAGCAGGGGACAGGGGGTAAGCAATCAGCCCCAGCATTTT. Amino acids: CASRGQGVSNQPQHF. Full variable domain (rest looked up from reference TRBV28 and TRBJ1-5): DVKVTQSSRYLVKRTGEKVFLECVQDMDHENMFWYRQDPGLGLRLIYFSYDVKMKEKGDIPEGYSVSREKKERFSLILESASTNQTSMYLCASRGQGVSNQPQHFGDGTRLSIL.

This chain uses TRBV28 with TRBJ2-3, with TRBD2 matching over 13 bases. CDR3 length equals 16 residues. Germline V gene lookup returns CDR1 MDHEN and CDR2 SYDVKM. V lost 5 bases to trimming and J lost 2 bases; unmatched junction nucleotides: 4. The CDR3 DNA reads TGTGCCAGCAGTCCGACTAGCGGGAGGATCACAGATACGCAGTATTTT. This gives the protein CASSPTSGRITDTQYF.

The J gene is TRBJ1-5, the V gene TRBV2, with D possibly being TRBD1 (6 bases). The CDR3 runs to 16 residues. The germline V gene encodes CDR1 SNHLY and CDR2 FYNNEI. Trimming stripped 6 bases from V and 1 base from J, with 16 bases between. The CDR3 spells CASSVLDRLSNQPQHF. The CDR3 nucleotides are TGTGCCAGCAGCGTACTTGACAGGTTGAGCAATCAGCCCCAGCATTTT.

This clone was recorded only once. The chain recombines TRBV3-1 (or the pseudogene TRBV3-2) with TRBJ2-5; no firm D call. Germline V lookup: CDR1 LGHDT, CDR2 YNNKEL (reference sequence). Trimming cost V 1 base and J 3 bases, with 6 bases left between them. This CDR3 region has 13 residues. The CDR3 protein is CASSQGREETQYF. CDR3 DNA sequence: TGTGCCAGCAGCCAAGGTCGGGAAGAGACCCAGTACTTC.

The chain is built from TRBV19 and TRBJ2-1, with D possibly TRBD2 on 6 matching bases. The CDR3 has 14 amino acids. Per germline, CDR1 LNHDA and CDR2 SQIVND (reference sequence). The V end lost 2 bases, the J end lost 4 bases, and 9 bases lay between the germline ends. CDR3 loop: CASSIRRVYNEQFF. The CDR3 region has the DNA TGTGCCAGTAGTATACGGAGGGTATACAATGAGCAGTTCTTC.

This rearrangement joins TRBV9 to TRBJ1-6; 7 nucleotides line up with TRBD1. This CDR3 comprises 17 residues. V shed 0 bases, J shed 9 bases, and the junction held 12 bases outside the gene matches. Germline V gene lookup returns CDR1 SGDLS and CDR2 YYNGEE. In nucleotides, the CDR3 is TGTGCCAGCAGCGTAGCTGATTGGGGGACAGCATCTTCACCCCTCCACTTT. Amino acid sequence: CASSVADWGTASSPLHF. The full variable domain, its missing parts supplied by reference TRBV9 and TRBJ1-6, is DSGVTQTPKHLITATGQRVTLRCSPRSGDLSVYWYQQSLDQGLQFLIQYYNGEERAKGNILERFSAQQFPDLHSELNLSSLELGDSALYFCASSVADWGTASSPLHFGNGTRLTVT.

This clone came up once. V gene TRBV14 combines with J gene TRBJ2-5; D call uncertain. V shed 4 bases and J shed 5 bases, with 11 bases lying between them. The CDR3 runs 13 residues. CDR1 is SGHDN, CDR2 FVKESK, per germline. The CDR3 bases are TGTGCCAGCAGCCCGGATCTGAGGGAGACCCAGTACTTC. Its protein product is CASSPDLRETQYF.

This rearrangement joins TRBV24-1 to TRBJ1-1; no definite D call. CDR3 size: 12 residues. Germline-derived CDR1 and CDR2 are KGHDR and SFDVKD. V was clipped by 0 bases and J by 2 bases, with 0 bases between them. The CDR3 sequence: CATSDLNTEAFF. As DNA, the CDR3 is TGTGCCACCAGTGATTTGAACACTGAAGCTTTCTTT.

This clone was detected once. This chain uses TRBV9 with TRBJ2-2; no clear D. The CDR3 sequence is 15 residues long. In germline, CDR1 is SGDLS, CDR2 YYNGEE. Trimming cost V 0 bases and J 1 base, with 7 bases left between them. The CDR3 loop is CASSVGPGNTGELFF. For the CDR3, the DNA is TGTGCCAGCAGCGTAGGACCGGGGAACACCGGGGAGCTGTTTTTT.